These 17 T cell receptor beta chains were sequenced from one sample in a study of blood T cell repertoires in COVID-19. The protocol was immunoSEQ multiplex PCR, while the TCRdb copy is restricted to in-frame clones and leaves out a portion. The top ten clones hold 3% to 4% of a sample with about 240,000 clones, roughly four fifths of them seen once. The sequencing sample was made of peripheral blood. The origin of the receptors is a woman younger than 35 with acute or convalescent COVID-19.

V and J are TRBV7-8 and TRBJ2-7; 8 nucleotides align to TRBD2. The junction had 9 bases not matched to a gene; V was cut back by 5 bases and J by 9 bases. Per germline, CDR1 SGHVS and CDR2 FQNEAQ. The CDR3 is 13 residues long. This CDR3 reads CASSRGSGSRQYF. CDR3 DNA: TGTGCCAGCAGCCGAGGGAGCGGGAGCAGGCAGTACTTC. Full variable domain (outside the CDR3, taken from reference TRBV7-8 and TRBJ2-7): GAGVSQSPRYKVAKRGQDVALRCDPISGHVSLFWYQQALGQGPEFLTYFQNEAQLDKSGLPSDRFFAERPEGSVSTLKIQRTQQEDSAVYLCASSRGSGSRQYFGPGTRLTVT.

The chain combines TRBV19 with TRBJ2-7; 7 nucleotides match TRBD1. Losses at the gene ends were 4 bases for V and 2 bases for J; bases not matched to a gene: 8. This CDR3 has 15 amino acids. Germline V lookup: CDR1 LNHDA, CDR2 SQIVND (reference sequence). The CDR3 DNA follows: TGTGCCAGTAGTACCGGACAGGTGAGGACCTACGAGCAGTACTTC. Residues: CASSTGQVRTYEQYF.

The V and J genes are TRBV28 and TRBJ1-5, with a weak D call TRBD1 (5 bases). Germline-derived CDR1 and CDR2 are MDHEN and SYDVKM. The V and J ends lost 2 bases and 1 base respectively, with 9 bases between them. The length of the CDR3 is 15 residues. CDR3 sequence: CASSLTGSSNQPQHF. CDR3 coding DNA: TGTGCCAGCAGTTTAACAGGTTCGAGCAATCAGCCCCAGCATTTT.

The chain uses TRBV15 and TRBJ1-2; no clear D gene. From germline, CDR1 is LNHNV and CDR2 YYDKDF (reference sequence). V gave up 5 bases and J gave up 7 bases, with 20 bases separating them. This CDR3 has 15 amino acids. The DNA for the CDR3 is TGTGCCACCAGCCCGGGGAGGCAGGTGGGCTTTGGCTACACCTTC. It specifies CATSPGRQVGFGYTF.

The rearrangement links TRBV12-3 or TRBV12-4 to TRBJ1-2, with 10 bases fitting TRBD1. Unmatched junction bases numbered 5, after V lost 8 bases and J lost 5 bases. This CDR3 spans 13 amino acids. CDR3 in amino acids: CASAKGQGYGYTF. The CDR3 DNA is TGTGCCAGCGCAAAGGGACAGGGGTATGGCTACACCTTC.

The genes are TRBV7-2 and TRBJ2-7; 12 bases line up with TRBD1. The V and J ends lost 5 bases and 4 bases, in that order; junction bases with no gene match: 6. Germline V gene sequence: CDR1 SGHTA, CDR2 FQGNSA. The CDR3 covers 15 residues. The CDR3 region has the DNA TGTGCCAGCAGCCATGGGACAGGGGGCACGTACGAGCAGTACTTC. Translating gives CASSHGTGGTYEQYF.

This clone was seen just once. CDR3 sequence reads: CASSDFRGEAFF. CDR3 nucleotide sequence: TGTGCCAGCAGTGATTTTCGGGGTGAAGCTTTCTTT. V usage is TRBV6-1 and J usage is TRBJ1-1; D not certain. The CDR3 covers 12 residues. The V gene lost 3 bases and the J gene lost 7 bases, with 9 bases spanning the gap. Per germline, CDR1 MNHNS and CDR2 SASEGT.

The chain carries TRBV7-3 and TRBJ2-6; D is perhaps TRBD1 (6 bases). The CDR3 contains 18 residues. Deletions cut 2 bases from V and 0 bases from J, with 14 bases between. Germline assignment: CDR1 SGHTA and CDR2 FQGTGA. DNA for the CDR3: TGTGCCAGCAGCTTATCCGGACAGTCTAGCTCTGGGGCCAACGTCCTGACTTTC. Translated, it gives CASSLSGQSSSGANVLTF.

The gene calls are TRBV4-3 and TRBJ2-1, with unresolved D. This CDR3 is 18 amino acids long. Deletions cut 0 bases from V and 7 bases from J, with 22 bases between. Looked up from germline, CDR1 is LGHNA and CDR2 is YSLEER. The CDR3 DNA is TGCGCCAGCAGCCAAGATCGAGCGAGTCGGTCTCTTCGAAATGAGCAGTTCTTC. It specifies CASSQDRASRSLRNEQFF.

The V and J genes are TRBV28 and TRBJ2-2; 8 nucleotides match TRBD2. This CDR3 contains 15 residues. Germline lookup yields CDR1 MDHEN and CDR2 SYDVKM. J gave up 5 bases and V 6 bases, and 8 bases lay outside the gene matches. The CDR3 DNA reads TGTGCCAGCAGCGCGGAAGCGGGAGATACCGGGGAGCTGTTTTTT. It encodes CASSAEAGDTGELFF.

The CDR3 protein is CASSLGLAGAITDEQFF. CDR3 coding DNA: TGCGCCAGCAGCTTGGGTCTAGCGGGAGCTATTACCGATGAGCAGTTCTTC. The J gene is TRBJ2-1, the V gene TRBV5-1; 10 bases are shared with TRBD2. CDR3 length: 17 amino acids. Germline V gene data show CDR1 as SGHRS and CDR2 as YFSETQ. The V gene end was trimmed by 0 bases and the J gene end by 8 bases; junction bases not matched to a gene: 11. Drawing the rest from reference TRBV5-1 and TRBJ2-1, the complete variable domain is KAGVTQTPRYLIKTRGQQVTLSCSPISGHRSVSWYQQTPGQGLQFLFEYFSETQRNKGNFPGRFSGRQFSNSRSEMNVSTLELGDSALYLCASSLGLAGAITDEQFFGPGTRLTVL.

This chain links TRBV19 with TRBJ2-4, with D tentatively TRBD2 (6 bases). Germline V gene data show CDR1 as LNHDA and CDR2 as SQIVND (reference sequence). The CDR3 runs to 13 residues. The V gene lost 2 bases and the J gene lost 9 bases, with 11 bases spanning the gap. CDR3 coding DNA: TGTGCCAGTAGTATACGGCGGGATGCCATTCAGTACTTC. Its translation: CASSIRRDAIQYF.

Written as DNA, the CDR3 is TGTGCCAGCAGCTTAACAGGGAATTCCTACAATGAGCAGTTCTTC. Translated: CASSLTGNSYNEQFF. The chain employs TRBV5-6 and TRBJ2-1; D perhaps matches TRBD1 (6 bases). Trimming pared 2 bases from V and 1 base from J, leaving 10 bases between. The germline V gene has CDR1 SGHDT and CDR2 YYEEEE. The CDR3 spans 15 residues.

This rearrangement joins TRBV19 to TRBJ1-1; no definite D call. From germline, CDR1 is LNHDA and CDR2 SQIVND (reference sequence). The V and J ends lost 7 bases and 1 base respectively, with 13 bases between them. The CDR3 is 14 amino acids. CDR3 nucleotides: TGTGCCAGTAACCGTCCAGGTGGGAACACTGAAGCTTTCTTT. This codes for CASNRPGGNTEAFF.

The chain joins TRBV5-1 to TRBJ2-1; D is unclear. Deletions cut 0 bases from V and 3 bases from J, with 10 bases between. Germline CDR1 SGHRS, CDR2 YFSETQ. The CDR3 is 15 amino acids. Here the CDR3 reads CASSLEARSYNEQFF. DNA of the CDR3: TGCGCCAGCAGCTTGGAAGCCCGAAGCTACAATGAGCAGTTCTTC.

V gene TRBV27 combines with J gene TRBJ2-3; 11 bases agree with TRBD2. This CDR3 has 20 residues. Per the germline V gene, CDR1 is MNHEY and CDR2 is SMNVEV (reference sequence). V shed 1 base and J 5 bases; nucleotides not matched to a gene: 17. This CDR3 is CASSLFGTTSGSGLRDTQYF. CDR3 DNA: TGTGCCAGCAGTTTATTCGGGACAACTAGCGGGAGTGGGTTGAGAGATACGCAGTATTTT.

This sequence joins TRBV18 and TRBJ2-3, with 10 positions matching TRBD2. The CDR3 totals 16 residues. Germline CDR1 reads KGHSH; CDR2 reads LQKENI. Unmatched junction bases numbered 5, after V lost 5 bases and J lost 0 bases. The CDR3 sequence: CASSKETSGSTDTQYF. For the CDR3, the DNA is TGTGCCAGCTCAAAAGAGACTAGCGGGAGCACAGATACGCAGTATTTT.